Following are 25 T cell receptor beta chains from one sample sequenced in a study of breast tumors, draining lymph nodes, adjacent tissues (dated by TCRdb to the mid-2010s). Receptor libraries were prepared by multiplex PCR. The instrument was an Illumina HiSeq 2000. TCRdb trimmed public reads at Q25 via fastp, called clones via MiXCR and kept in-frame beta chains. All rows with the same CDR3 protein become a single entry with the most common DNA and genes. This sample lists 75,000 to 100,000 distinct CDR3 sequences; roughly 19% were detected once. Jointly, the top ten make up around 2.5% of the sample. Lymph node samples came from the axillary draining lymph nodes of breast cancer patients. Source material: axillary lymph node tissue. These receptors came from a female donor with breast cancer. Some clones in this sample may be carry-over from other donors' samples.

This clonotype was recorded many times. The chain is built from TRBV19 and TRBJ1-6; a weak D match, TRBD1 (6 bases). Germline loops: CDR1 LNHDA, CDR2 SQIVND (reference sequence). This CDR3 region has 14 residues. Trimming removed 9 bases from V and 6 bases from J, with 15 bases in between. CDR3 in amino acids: CASAYEGGNSPLHF. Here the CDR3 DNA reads TGTGCCAGCGCTTACGAGGGGGGTAATTCACCCCTCCACTTT. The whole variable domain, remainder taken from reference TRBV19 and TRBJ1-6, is DGGITQSPKYLFRKEGQNVTLSCEQNLNHDAMYWYRQDPGQGLRLIYYSQIVNDFQKGDIAEGYSVSREKKESFPLTVTSAQKNPTAFYLCASAYEGGNSPLHFGNGTRLTVT.

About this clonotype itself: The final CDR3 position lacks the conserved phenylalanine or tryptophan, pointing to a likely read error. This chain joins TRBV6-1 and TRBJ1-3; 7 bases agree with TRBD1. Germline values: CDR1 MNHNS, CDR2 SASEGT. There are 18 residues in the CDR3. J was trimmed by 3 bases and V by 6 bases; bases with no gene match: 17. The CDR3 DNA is TGTGCCAGCAGCGGTACGACAGGGATTGGCCTTTTTGGAAACACCATATATCTT. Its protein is CASSGTTGIGLFGNTIYL.

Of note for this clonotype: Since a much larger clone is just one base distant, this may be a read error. CDR3 DNA: TGTGCCAGCAGTACCAGACTAGCGCCCTCTTCCGGCTACGAGCAGTACTTC. Translated: CASSTRLAPSSGYEQYF. V gene TRBV6-5 combines with J gene TRBJ2-7; TRBD2 agrees at 8 bases. The CDR3 has 17 residues. Germline CDR1 MNHEY, CDR2 SVGAGI. With 5 bases clipped from V and 3 bases from J, the junction kept 15 bases outside the gene matches.

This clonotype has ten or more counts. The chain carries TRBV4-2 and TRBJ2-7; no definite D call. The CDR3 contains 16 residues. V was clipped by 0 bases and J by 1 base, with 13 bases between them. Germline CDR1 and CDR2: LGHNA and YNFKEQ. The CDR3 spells CASSQDQAGRSYEQYF. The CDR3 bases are TGTGCCAGCAGCCAAGATCAGGCAGGCAGATCCTACGAGCAGTACTTC.

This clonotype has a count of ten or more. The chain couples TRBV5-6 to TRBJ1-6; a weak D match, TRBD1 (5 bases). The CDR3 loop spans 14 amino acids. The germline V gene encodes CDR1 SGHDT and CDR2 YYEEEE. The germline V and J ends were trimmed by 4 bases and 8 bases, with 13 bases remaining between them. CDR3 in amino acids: CASSIRGAYSPLHF. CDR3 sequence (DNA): TGTGCCAGCAGCATTAGAGGGGCATATTCACCCCTCCACTTT.

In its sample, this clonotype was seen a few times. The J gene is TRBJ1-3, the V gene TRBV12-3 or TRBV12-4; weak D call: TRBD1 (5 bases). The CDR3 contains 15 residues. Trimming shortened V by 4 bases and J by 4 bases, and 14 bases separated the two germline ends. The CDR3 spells CASSSRRGGGNTIYF. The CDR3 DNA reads TGTGCCAGCAGTTCCCGAAGGGGTGGCGGAAACACCATATATTTT.

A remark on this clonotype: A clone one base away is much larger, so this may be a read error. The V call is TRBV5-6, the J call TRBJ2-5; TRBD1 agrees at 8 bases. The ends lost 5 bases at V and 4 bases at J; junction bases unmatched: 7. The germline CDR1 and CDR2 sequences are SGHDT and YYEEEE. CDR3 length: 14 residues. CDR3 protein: CASRPGGFSETQYF. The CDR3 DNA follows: TGTGCCAGCAGACCAGGGGGCTTTTCAGAGACCCAGTACTTC. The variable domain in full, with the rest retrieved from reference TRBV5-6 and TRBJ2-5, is DAGVTQSPTHLIKTRGQQVTLRCSPKSGHDTVSWYQQALGQGPQFIFQYYEEEERQRGNFPDRFSGHQFPNYSSELNVNALLLGDSALYLCASRPGGFSETQYFGPGTRLLVL.

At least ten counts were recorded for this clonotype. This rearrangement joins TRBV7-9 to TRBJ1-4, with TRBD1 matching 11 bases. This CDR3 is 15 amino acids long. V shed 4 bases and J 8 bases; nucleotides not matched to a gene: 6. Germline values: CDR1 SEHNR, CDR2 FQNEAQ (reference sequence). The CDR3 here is CASSSGQGAREKLFF. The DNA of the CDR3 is TGTGCCAGCAGCTCCGGACAGGGGGCGAGGGAAAAACTGTTTTTT.

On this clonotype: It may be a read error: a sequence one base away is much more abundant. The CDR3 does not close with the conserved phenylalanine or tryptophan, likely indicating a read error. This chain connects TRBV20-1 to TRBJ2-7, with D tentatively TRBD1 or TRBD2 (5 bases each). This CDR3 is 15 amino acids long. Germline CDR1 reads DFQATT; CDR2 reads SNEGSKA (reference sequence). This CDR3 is CSTRDNRQGSYEQYL. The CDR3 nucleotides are TGCAGTACTAGAGATAATAGGCAGGGTAGCTACGAGCAGTACCTC.

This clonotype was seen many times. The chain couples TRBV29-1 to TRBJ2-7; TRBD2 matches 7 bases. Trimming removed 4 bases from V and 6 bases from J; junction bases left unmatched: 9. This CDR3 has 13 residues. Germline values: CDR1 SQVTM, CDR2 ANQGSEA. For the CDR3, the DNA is TGCAGCGTTGGGGGCGGGAGATCAGCCGAGCAGTACTTC. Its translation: CSVGGGRSAEQYF.

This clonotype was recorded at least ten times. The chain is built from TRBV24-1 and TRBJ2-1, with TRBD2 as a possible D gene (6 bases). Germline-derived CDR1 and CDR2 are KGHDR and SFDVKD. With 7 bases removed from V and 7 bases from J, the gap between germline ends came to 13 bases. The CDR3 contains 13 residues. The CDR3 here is CATSGEVLNEQFF. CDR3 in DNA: TGTGCCACCAGCGGGGAGGTTTTGAATGAGCAGTTCTTC.

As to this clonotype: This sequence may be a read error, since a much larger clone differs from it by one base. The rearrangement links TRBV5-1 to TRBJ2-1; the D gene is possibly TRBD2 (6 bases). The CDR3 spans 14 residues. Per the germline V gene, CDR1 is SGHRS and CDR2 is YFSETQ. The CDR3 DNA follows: TGCGCCAGCCAAGACGGGAGCTCCCACAATGAGCAGTTCTTC. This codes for CASQDGSSHNEQFF. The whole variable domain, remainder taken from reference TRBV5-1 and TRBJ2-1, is KAGVTQTPRYLIKTRGQQVTLSCSPISGHRSVSWYQQTPGQGLQFLFEYFSETQRNKGNFPGRFSGRQFSNSRSEMNVSTLELGDSALYLCASQDGSSHNEQFFGPGTRLTVL.

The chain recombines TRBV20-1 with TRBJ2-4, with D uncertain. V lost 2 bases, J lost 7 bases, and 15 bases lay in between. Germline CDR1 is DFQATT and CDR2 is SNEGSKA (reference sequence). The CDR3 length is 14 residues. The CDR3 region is CSARLPSGMNIQYF. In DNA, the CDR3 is TGCAGTGCTAGACTTCCGTCGGGTATGAACATTCAGTACTTC.

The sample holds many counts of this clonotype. The CDR3, as DNA: TGCAGTGCTAGTGCCAGGGGGTTTGGACAGCCCCAGCATTTT. It encodes CSASARGFGQPQHF. The J gene is TRBJ1-5, the V gene TRBV20-1; 7 positions agree with TRBD1. J lost 7 bases, V lost 3 bases, and 9 bases had no gene match. CDR1 and CDR2 from the germline V gene are DFQATT and SNEGSKA (reference sequence). The CDR3 extends over 14 amino acids.

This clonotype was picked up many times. The chain's CDR3 is CAWSIQTNSPLHF. The CDR3 region has the DNA TGTGCCTGGAGTATTCAAACTAATTCACCCCTCCACTTT. The chain employs TRBV30 and TRBJ1-6; D is ambiguous. The CDR3 has 13 amino acids. Germline-derived CDR1 and CDR2 are GTSNPN and SVGIG (reference sequence). V gave up 2 bases and J gave up 6 bases, with 8 bases separating them.

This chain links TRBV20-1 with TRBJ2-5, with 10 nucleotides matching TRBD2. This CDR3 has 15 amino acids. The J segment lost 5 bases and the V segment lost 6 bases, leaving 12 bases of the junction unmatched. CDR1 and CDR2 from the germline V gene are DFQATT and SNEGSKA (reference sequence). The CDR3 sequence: CSAKPTSGSRETQYF. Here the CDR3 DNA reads TGCAGTGCCAAGCCGACTAGCGGGTCAAGGGAGACCCAGTACTTC.

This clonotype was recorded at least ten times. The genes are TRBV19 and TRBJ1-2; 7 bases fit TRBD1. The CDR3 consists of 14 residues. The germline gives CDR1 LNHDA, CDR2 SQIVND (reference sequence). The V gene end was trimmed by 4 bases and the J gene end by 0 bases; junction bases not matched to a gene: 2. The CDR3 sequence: CASSTGTANYGYTF. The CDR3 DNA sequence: TGTGCCAGTAGTACCGGGACAGCTAACTATGGCTACACCTTC.

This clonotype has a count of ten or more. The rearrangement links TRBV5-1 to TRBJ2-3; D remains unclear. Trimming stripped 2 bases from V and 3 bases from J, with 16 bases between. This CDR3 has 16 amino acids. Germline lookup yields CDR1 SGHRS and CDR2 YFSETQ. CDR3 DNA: TGCGCCAGCAGCTTAGGCCCCTACCTAACTACAGATACGCAGTATTTT. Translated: CASSLGPYLTTDTQYF.

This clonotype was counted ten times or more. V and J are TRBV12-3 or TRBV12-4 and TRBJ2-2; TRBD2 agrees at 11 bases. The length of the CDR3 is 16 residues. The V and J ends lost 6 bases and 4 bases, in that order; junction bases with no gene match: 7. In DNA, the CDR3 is TGTGCCAGCAGGTCACTAGCGGGAGTCCCCACCGGGGAGCTGTTTTTT. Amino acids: CASRSLAGVPTGELFF.

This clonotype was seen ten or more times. The CDR3 DNA reads TGTGCCAGCAGTGAAAGGGGACTAGCGGGAGGGGGCCTTTACAATGAGCAGTTCTTC. It specifies CASSERGLAGGGLYNEQFF. V is TRBV2 and J is TRBJ2-1; 16 bases map to TRBD2. After removal of 2 bases from V and 4 bases from J, the junction contained 8 bases not matched to a gene. The CDR3 has 19 amino acids. Germline lookup yields CDR1 SNHLY and CDR2 FYNNEI.

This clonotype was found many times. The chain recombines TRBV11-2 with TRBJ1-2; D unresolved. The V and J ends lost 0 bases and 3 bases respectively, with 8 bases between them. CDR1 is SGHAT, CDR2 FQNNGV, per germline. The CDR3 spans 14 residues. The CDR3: CASSLEAGDYGYTF. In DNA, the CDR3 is TGTGCCAGCAGCTTAGAGGCTGGGGACTATGGCTACACCTTC. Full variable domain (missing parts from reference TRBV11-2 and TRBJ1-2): EAGVAQSPRYKIIEKRQSVAFWCNPISGHATLYWYQQILGQGPKLLIQFQNNGVVDDSQLPKDRFSAERLKGVDSTLKIQPAKLEDSAVYLCASSLEAGDYGYTFGSGTRLTVV.

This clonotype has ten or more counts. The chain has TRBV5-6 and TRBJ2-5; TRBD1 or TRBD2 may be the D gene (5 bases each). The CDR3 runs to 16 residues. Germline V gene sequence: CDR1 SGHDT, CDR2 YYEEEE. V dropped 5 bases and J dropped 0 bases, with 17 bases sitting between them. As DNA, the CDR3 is TGTGCCAGCAGTCATTTCGGGGCGACGTACCAAGAGACCCAGTACTTC. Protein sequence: CASSHFGATYQETQYF.

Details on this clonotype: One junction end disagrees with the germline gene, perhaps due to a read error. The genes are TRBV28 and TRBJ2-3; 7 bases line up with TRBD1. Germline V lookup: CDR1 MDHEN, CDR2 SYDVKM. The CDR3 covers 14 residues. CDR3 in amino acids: CTSSQTGTTDTQYF. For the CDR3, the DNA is TGTACCAGCTCCCAGACAGGGACCACAGATACGCAGTATTTT.

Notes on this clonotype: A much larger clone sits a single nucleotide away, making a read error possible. CDR3 nucleotide sequence: TGTGCCAGCAGAAGGGACACCTCCTACGAGCAGCACTTC. Its translation is CASRRDTSYEQHF. This rearrangement joins TRBV28 to TRBJ2-7; D possibly corresponds to TRBD1 (6 bases). This CDR3 is 13 amino acids long. Germline CDR1 and CDR2: MDHEN and SYDVKM.

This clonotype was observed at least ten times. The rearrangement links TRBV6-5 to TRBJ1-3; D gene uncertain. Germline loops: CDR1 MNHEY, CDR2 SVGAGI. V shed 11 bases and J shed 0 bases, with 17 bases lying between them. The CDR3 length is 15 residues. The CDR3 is CAVYEGGSSGNTIYF. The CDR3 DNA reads TGTGCCGTATATGAGGGCGGAAGCTCTGGAAACACCATATATTTT.